One T cell receptor (beta chain) is described in this entry. What it binds is not known. This specimen belongs to a study of cytomegalovirus exposure and HLA in healthy donors. The V gene's germline CDR1 is LNHDA and CDR2 SQIVND (reference sequence). The CDR3 sequence is 18 residues long. V was shortened by 5 bases and J by 0 bases, with 20 bases between the two germline ends. Amplification used 60 Vbeta primers and 13 Jbeta primers. Some clones are missing from TCRdb's copy, which holds only in-frame ones; the method was immunoSEQ multiplex PCR. The data contain under 90,000 clones, about 80% of them singletons. Study-wide results and limits: In a later analysis, a genetic analysis reported fewer productive-TCR N-insertions in an Asian-associated ancestry cluster than the cohort average.

Sequenced sample: PBMCs. The V gene is TRBV19, the J gene TRBJ1-5, with TRBD1 as a possible D gene (5 bases). The receptor comes from a man aged 35 to 55 in good health and CMV-seronegative. CDR3: CASSFTGNQGYSNQPQHF. In DNA, the CDR3 is TGTGCCAGTAGTTTCACGGGCAACCAGGGCTATAGCAATCAGCCCCAGCATTTT. Variable domain in full (rest from reference TRBV19 and TRBJ1-5): DGGITQSPKYLFRKEGQNVTLSCEQNLNHDAMYWYRQDPGQGLRLIYYSQIVNDFQKGDIAEGYSVSREKKESFPLTVTSAQKNPTAFYLCASSFTGNQGYSNQPQHFGDGTRLSIL.